What follows is one T cell receptor (beta chain) and its context. The antigen is unknown. The record originates from a study of vaccination and CD4 T cells after COVID-19. At the level of the study: Post-vaccination specimens were collected at a median of about 70 days following dose two (range 14 to 241). The peptides that stimulated the cells were overlapping spike peptides from SARS-CoV-2, HCoV-NL63, HCoV-OC43 and HCoV-229E.

The Oncomine TCR Beta short-read assay generated sequence data from the DNA of cultured CD4+ T cells. Genomic DNA was isolated from cultured CD4+ T cells. TCRdb re-called the PCR reads through MiXCR, storing one row per CDR3 protein. The repertoire consists of 20,000 to 25,000 distinct CDR3 sequences, with around 50% occurring once and the leading ten covering 9% to 10%. Treatment indicated: roughly ten-day PBMC culture with coronavirus spike peptide pools or control peptides (ViraFEST assay). March to December 2020 was the span of positive PCR dates, which predated US Alpha, Beta and Delta variants. Germline CDR1 is SGHTA and CDR2 is FQGTGA. The CDR3 covers 14 residues. V was clipped by 8 bases and J by 3 bases, with 11 bases between them.

The chain joins TRBV7-3 to TRBJ2-6; unclear D gene. The receptor was isolated from a human donor who had recovered from COVID-19. Material for sequencing was CD4+ T cells from blood, cultured in vitro. The CDR3 sequence is CASRRAVGANVLTF. The CDR3 DNA reads as TGTGCCAGCCGACGGGCTGTTGGGGCCAACGTCCTGACTTTC.